A single sample gave rise to the 12 T cell receptor beta chains below, sequenced in a study of blood T cell repertoires in COVID-19. Using immunoSEQ multiplex PCR, the repertoire was profiled, and TCRdb retains in-frame clones only, with some absent. The sample comprises about 400,000 clones, around nine tenths of which are singletons, and less than 2% rests with the top ten. The sequenced material came from PBMCs or T cells enriched from blood (not recorded which). These receptors were taken from a woman aged 25 to 39 who had recovered from COVID-19.

This clone has just a few counts. The chain couples TRBV5-4 to TRBJ2-2; 8 bases line up with TRBD1. Germline CDR1 SGHNT, CDR2 YYREEE (reference sequence). This CDR3 is built from 17 residues. The V gene end was trimmed by 1 base and the J gene end by 6 bases; junction bases not matched to a gene: 11. Here the CDR3 DNA reads TGTGCCAGCAGCTTGTTGCCGGACAGGGCCGTCGCCGGGGAGCTGTTTTTT. Its translation: CASSLLPDRAVAGELFF. The full variable domain, with the rest looked up from reference TRBV5-4 and TRBJ2-2, is ETGVTQSPTHLIKTRGQQVTLRCSSQSGHNTVSWYQQALGQGPQFIFQYYREEENGRGNFPPRFSGLQFPNYSSELNVNALELDDSALYLCASSLLPDRAVAGELFFGEGSRLTVL.

The V gene is TRBV10-2, the J gene TRBJ1-1, with D hard to call. V gave up 0 bases and J gave up 6 bases, with 11 bases separating them. Germline assignment: CDR1 WSHSY and CDR2 SAAADI. The CDR3 sequence is 14 residues long. The CDR3 nucleotides are TGCGCCAGCAGTGAGTCGGGCGGGCGCGCTGAAGCTTTCTTT. This sequence encodes CASSESGGRAEAFF.

About this clone: Within the sample, other DNA sequences also encode this same CDR3. J is TRBJ2-3 and V is TRBV2; the match to TRBD2 covers 7 bases. V shed 8 bases, J shed 1 base, and the junction held 3 bases outside the gene matches. Germline loops: CDR1 SNHLY, CDR2 FYNNEI. The CDR3 consists of 13 residues. The CDR3 region is CASRAGGTDTQYF. The CDR3 region has the DNA TGTGCCAGCCGGGCGGGGGGCACAGATACGCAGTATTTT.

The rearrangement uses TRBV7-6 and TRBJ1-1; D perhaps matches TRBD1 (5 bases). Germline loops: CDR1 SGHVS, CDR2 FNYEAQ. Between the trimmed V and J ends, which lost 0 bases and 1 base, there was a span of 9 bases. The CDR3 loop spans 15 amino acids. In DNA form, the CDR3 reads TGTGCCAGCAGCTTAGCGCCAGGGAAGAACACTGAAGCTTTCTTT. Its translation is CASSLAPGKNTEAFF.

The DNA of the CDR3 is TGTGCCAGCTCCTGGAGGTACGCTGAAGCTTTCTTT. Translated, it gives CASSWRYAEAFF. J is TRBJ1-1 and V is TRBV18, with no clear D. The CDR3 length is 12 residues. CDR1 is KGHSH and CDR2 is LQKENI in the germline V gene. V was pared by 6 bases and J by 6 bases, with 11 bases between.

CDR3 in amino acids: CATSTSTSRGYEQYF. The CDR3 nucleotides read TGTGCCACTTCGACTAGCACATCCAGGGGCTACGAGCAGTACTTC. This chain uses TRBV24-1 with TRBJ2-7; D perhaps matches TRBD2 (7 bases). The V end was cut by 10 bases, the J end by 3 bases, with 21 bases between. Per the germline V gene, CDR1 is KGHDR and CDR2 is SFDVKD. The CDR3 length is 15 residues.

The chain recombines TRBV7-9 with TRBJ1-2; 9 positions match TRBD1. The CDR3 totals 14 residues. Germline-derived CDR1 and CDR2 are SEHNR and FQNEAQ (reference sequence). V was pared by 4 bases and J by 6 bases, with 6 bases of the junction left unmatched. CDR3 DNA: TGTGCCAGCAGCTCTCTACAGGGGGCCGATGGCTACACCTTC. Amino acid sequence: CASSSLQGADGYTF.

The chain has TRBV25-1 and TRBJ1-1; D gene ambiguous. Trimming removed 4 bases at V and 4 bases at J, with 22 bases between. This CDR3 is built from 17 residues. Germline V gene data show CDR1 as MGHDK and CDR2 as SYGVNS. The CDR3 DNA reads as TGTGCCAGCAGTGGATCCCGGGGTACCCACCGGGGCACTGAAGCTTTCTTT. Encoded protein: CASSGSRGTHRGTEAFF.

The V call is TRBV11-2, the J call TRBJ2-7; TRBD1 agrees at 8 bases. CDR3 length: 17 amino acids. Looked up from germline, CDR1 is SGHAT and CDR2 is FQNNGV. J was trimmed by 6 bases and V by 2 bases; bases with no gene match: 15. CDR3 amino acids: CASSLQKAGQGRREQYF. As DNA, the CDR3 is TGTGCCAGCAGCTTACAGAAAGCAGGACAGGGTAGGCGCGAGCAGTACTTC.

This sequence joins TRBV18 and TRBJ1-4; D remains unclear. Trimming removed 3 bases at V and 0 bases at J, with 11 bases between. The CDR3 totals 16 residues. Germline V gene lookup returns CDR1 KGHSH and CDR2 LQKENI. As DNA, the CDR3 is TGTGCCAGCTCACCGACGACATTCTCAACTAATGAAAAACTGTTTTTT. Its protein product is CASSPTTFSTNEKLFF.

The chain uses TRBV7-3 and TRBJ1-2; D is perhaps TRBD1 (5 bases). The CDR3 has 16 amino acids. V dropped 7 bases and J dropped 8 bases, with 26 bases sitting between them. CDR1 and CDR2 (germline): SGHTA, FQGTGA. CDR3 sequence (DNA): TGTGCCAGCATTGTCTCCCCCGCAGGGATCGTAGGGGGCTACACCTTC. Translated, it gives CASIVSPAGIVGGYTF.

V gene TRBV2 combines with J gene TRBJ2-2; TRBD1 aligns across 9 bases. Germline CDR1 and CDR2: SNHLY and FYNNEI. V trimming: 5 bases; J trimming: 6 bases; junction bases outside the gene matches: 10. The CDR3 consists of 16 residues. The CDR3 reads CASSQDRGAGPGELFF. The CDR3 bases are TGTGCCAGCAGTCAGGACAGGGGCGCGGGCCCCGGGGAGCTGTTTTTT.